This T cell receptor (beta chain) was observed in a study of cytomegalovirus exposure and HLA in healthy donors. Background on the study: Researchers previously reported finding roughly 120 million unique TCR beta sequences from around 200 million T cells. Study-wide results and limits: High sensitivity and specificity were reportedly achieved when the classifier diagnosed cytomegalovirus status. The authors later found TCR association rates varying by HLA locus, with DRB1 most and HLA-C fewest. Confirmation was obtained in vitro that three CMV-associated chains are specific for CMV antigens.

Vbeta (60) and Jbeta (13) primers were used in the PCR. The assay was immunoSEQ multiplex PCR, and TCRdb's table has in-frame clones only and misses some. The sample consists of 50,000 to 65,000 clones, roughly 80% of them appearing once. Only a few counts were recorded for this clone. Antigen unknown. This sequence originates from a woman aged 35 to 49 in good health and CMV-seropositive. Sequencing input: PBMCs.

CDR3 region: CSVDSSYNEQFF. CDR3 DNA: TGCAGCGTAGACAGCTCCTACAATGAGCAGTTCTTC. The rearrangement links TRBV29-1 to TRBJ2-1, with a weak D call TRBD1 (5 bases). The V gene's germline CDR1 is SQVTM and CDR2 ANQGSEA. The CDR3 has 12 residues. V dropped 6 bases and J dropped 0 bases, with 6 bases sitting between them.